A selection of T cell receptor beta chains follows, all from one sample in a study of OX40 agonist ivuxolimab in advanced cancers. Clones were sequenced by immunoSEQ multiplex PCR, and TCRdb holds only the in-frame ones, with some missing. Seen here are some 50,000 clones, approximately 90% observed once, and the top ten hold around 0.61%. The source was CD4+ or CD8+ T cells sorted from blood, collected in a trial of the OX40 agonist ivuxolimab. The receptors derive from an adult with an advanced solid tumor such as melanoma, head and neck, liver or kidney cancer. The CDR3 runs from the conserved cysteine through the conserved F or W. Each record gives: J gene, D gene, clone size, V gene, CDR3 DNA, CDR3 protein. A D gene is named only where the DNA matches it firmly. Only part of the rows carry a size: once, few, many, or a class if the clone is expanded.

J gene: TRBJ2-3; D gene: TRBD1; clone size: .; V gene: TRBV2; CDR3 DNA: TGTGCCAGCGGACAGGGTAGCACAGATACGCAGTATTTT; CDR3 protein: CASGQGSTDTQYF
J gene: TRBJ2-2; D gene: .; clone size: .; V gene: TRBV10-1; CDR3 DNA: TGCGCCACCTCGCGGGATCCCGGGGAGCTGTTTTTT; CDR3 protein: CATSRDPGELFF
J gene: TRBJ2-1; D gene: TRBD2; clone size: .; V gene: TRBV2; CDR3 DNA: TGTGCCAGCAGTGGGACTAGCGTACGGGAGCAGTTCTTC; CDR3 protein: CASSGTSVREQFF
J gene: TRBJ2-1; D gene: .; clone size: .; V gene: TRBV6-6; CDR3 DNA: TGTGCCAGCAGTCGCCATACGACCAATGAGCAGTTCTTC; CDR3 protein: CASSRHTTNEQFF
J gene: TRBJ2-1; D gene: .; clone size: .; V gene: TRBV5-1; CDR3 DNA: TGCGCCAGCCGCCGCGTCGTCTCCAATGAGCAGTTCTTC; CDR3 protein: CASRRVVSNEQFF
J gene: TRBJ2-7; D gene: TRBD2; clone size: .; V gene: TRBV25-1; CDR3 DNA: TGTGCCAGCAGTGAATTTTCCGGGACTAGGATTGTCGAGCAGTACTTC; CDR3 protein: CASSEFSGTRIVEQYF
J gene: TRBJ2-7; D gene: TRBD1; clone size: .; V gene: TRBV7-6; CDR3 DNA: TGTGCCAGCAGCCCCCGGACAGGTCTCTACGAGCAGTACTTC; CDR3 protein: CASSPRTGLYEQYF
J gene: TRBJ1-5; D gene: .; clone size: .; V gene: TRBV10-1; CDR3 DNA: TGCGCCAACGAGGGGGATCAGCCCCAGCATTTT; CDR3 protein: CANEGDQPQHF
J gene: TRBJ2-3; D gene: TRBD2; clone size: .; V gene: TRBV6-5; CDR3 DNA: TGTGCCAGCAGTTATGGGGGAGGGCCCACAGATACGCAGTATTTT; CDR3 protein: CASSYGGGPTDTQYF
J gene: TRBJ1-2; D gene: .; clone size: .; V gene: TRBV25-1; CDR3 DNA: TGTGCCAGCAGTGACGTAATGGACTATGGCTACACCTTC; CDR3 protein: CASSDVMDYGYTF
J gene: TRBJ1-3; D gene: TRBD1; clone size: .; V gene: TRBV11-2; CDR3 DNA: TGTGCCAGCAGCTTAGATTATGCCACAGGGGCCCTCTCTGGAAACACCATATATTTT; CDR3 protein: CASSLDYATGALSGNTIYF
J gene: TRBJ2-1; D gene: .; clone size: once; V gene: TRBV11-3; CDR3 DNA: TGTGCCAGCAGCTTAGTAGGTCTGGCGCCTACCGACAATGAGCAGTTCTTC; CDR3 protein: CASSLVGLAPTDNEQFF
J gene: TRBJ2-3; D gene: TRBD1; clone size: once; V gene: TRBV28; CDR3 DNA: TGTGCCAGCAGACGACAGGGGGCTGCTAGCACAGATACGCAGTATTTT; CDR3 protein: CASRRQGAASTDTQYF
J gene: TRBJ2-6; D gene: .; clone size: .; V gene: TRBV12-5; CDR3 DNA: TGTGCTAGTGGTTTACTGGGTCCCGGGGCCAACGTCCTGACTTTC; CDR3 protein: CASGLLGPGANVLTF
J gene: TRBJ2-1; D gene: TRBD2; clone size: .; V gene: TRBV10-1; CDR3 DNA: TGCGCCAGCAGGTGGACTAGCGGGAGATACAATGAGCAGTTCTTC; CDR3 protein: CASRWTSGRYNEQFF
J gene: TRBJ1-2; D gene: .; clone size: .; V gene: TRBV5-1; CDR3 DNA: TGCGCCAGCAGCTTGGAATTTGGATTCTATGGCTACACCTTC; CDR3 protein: CASSLEFGFYGYTF
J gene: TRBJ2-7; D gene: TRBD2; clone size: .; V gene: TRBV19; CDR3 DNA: TGTGCCAGTAGTATCGGACTAGCGGGAGTAGTATACGAGCAGTACTTC; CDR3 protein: CASSIGLAGVVYEQYF
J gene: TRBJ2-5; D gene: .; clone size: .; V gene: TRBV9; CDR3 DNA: TGTGCCAGCAGCAAAGATCAGGGTTCGGAGACCCAGTACTTC; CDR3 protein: CASSKDQGSETQYF
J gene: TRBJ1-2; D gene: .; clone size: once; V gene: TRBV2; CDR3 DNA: TGTGCCAGCAGTGTTATAAGGGGGGCCTATGGCTACACCTTC; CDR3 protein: CASSVIRGAYGYTF
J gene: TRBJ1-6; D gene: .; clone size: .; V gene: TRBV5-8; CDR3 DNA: TGTGCCAGCAGCTTGGTACCGGCGAATAATTCACCCCTCCACTTT; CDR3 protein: CASSLVPANNSPLHF
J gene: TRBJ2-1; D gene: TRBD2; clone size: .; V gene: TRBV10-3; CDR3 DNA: TGTGCCATCAGTGATCTCCGGGAGGGGAGGCGGGGGGAGACAGGTGAGCAGTTCTTC; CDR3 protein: CAISDLREGRRGETGEQFF
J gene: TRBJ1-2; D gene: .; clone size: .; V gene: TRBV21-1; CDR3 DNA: TGTGCCAGCAGCAAAAAAGGGCCCATGTCAGGTAACTATGGCTACACCTTC; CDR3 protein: CASSKKGPMSGNYGYTF
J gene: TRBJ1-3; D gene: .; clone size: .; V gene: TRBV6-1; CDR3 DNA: TGTGCCAGCAGTGAGGCGGGGGTCTCTGGAAACACCATATATTTT; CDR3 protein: CASSEAGVSGNTIYF
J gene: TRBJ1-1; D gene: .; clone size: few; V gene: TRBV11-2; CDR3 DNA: TGTGCCAGCAGCTTAGAAATCACCGGGGGGCGCCGGAACACTGAAGCTTTCTTT; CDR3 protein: CASSLEITGGRRNTEAFF
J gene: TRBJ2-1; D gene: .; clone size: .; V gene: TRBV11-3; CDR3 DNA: TGTGCCAGCAGATCCTCGGAGGACAATGAGCAGTTCTTC; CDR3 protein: CASRSSEDNEQFF
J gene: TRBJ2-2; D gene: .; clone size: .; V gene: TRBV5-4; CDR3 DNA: TGTGCCAGCAGCGTGGGATTGGGTTCCGGGGAGCTGTTTTTT; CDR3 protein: CASSVGLGSGELFF
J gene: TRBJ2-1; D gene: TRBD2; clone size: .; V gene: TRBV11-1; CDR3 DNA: TGTGCCAGCAGCTTAGAGGCTAGCGGGAGGGGTGAGCAGTTCTTC; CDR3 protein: CASSLEASGRGEQFF
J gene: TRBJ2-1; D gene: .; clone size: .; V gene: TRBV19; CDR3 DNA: TGTGCCAGTAGTAAAGGCCTTTTGACAGCCAACTCCTACAATGAGCAGTTCTTC; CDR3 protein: CASSKGLLTANSYNEQFF
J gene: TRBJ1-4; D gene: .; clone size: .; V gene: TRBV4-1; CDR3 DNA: TGCGCCAGCAGCCAGAGTCTGAGAGGGGGGACGAACTCAGAAAAACTGTTTTTT; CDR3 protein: CASSQSLRGGTNSEKLFF
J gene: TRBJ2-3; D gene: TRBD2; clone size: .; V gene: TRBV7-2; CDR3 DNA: TGTGCCAGCAGCCTACCTGGACTAGCGGGAGGGCCAGATACGCAGTATTTT; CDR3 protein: CASSLPGLAGGPDTQYF
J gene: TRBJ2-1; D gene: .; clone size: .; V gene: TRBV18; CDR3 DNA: TGTGCCAGCTCACCATGGGCCAGGGGGGACTACAATGAGCAGTTCTTC; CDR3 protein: CASSPWARGDYNEQFF
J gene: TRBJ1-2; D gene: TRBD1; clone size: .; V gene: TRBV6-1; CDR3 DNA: TGTGCCAGCAGCCCGGACAGGGTTGGCTACACCTTC; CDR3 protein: CASSPDRVGYTF
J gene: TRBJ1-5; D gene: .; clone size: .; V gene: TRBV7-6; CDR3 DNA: TGTGCCAGCAGCTTATTTCCAGATAGCAATCAGCCCCAGCATTTT; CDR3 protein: CASSLFPDSNQPQHF
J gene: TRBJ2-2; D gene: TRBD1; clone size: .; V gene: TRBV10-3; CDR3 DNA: TGTGCCACAACTAAGGGACAGTGGGATACCGGGGAGCTGTTTTTT; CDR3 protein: CATTKGQWDTGELFF
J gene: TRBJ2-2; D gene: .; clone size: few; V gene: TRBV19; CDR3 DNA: TGTGCCAGTAGTACGGTCGTCACGAAGGGGGGGGTGCTGTTTTTT; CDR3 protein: CASSTVVTKGGVLFF
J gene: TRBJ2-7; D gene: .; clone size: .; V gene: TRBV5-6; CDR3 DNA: TGTGCCAGCAGCTTTTTCCAGCGGAACTCCTACGAGCAGTACTTC; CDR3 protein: CASSFFQRNSYEQYF
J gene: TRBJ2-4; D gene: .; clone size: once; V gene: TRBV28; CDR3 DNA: TGTGCCACCAATTTCAGGGGGGTGGCCAAAAACATTCAGTACTTC; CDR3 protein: CATNFRGVAKNIQYF
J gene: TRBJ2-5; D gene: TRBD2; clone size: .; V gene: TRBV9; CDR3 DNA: TGTGCCAGCAGCGTAGCGGTAACTAGCGGCCAAGAGACCCAGTACTTC; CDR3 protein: CASSVAVTSGQETQYF
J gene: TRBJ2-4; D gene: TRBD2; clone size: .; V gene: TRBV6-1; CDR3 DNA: TGTGCCAGCAGAATGGGGGGACTAGCGGGAGATCTTCAGTACTTC; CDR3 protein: CASRMGGLAGDLQYF
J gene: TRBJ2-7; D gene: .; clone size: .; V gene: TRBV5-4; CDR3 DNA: TGTGCCAGCAGCTTGGGGGGGAGAAACTACGAGCAGTACTTC; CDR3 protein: CASSLGGRNYEQYF
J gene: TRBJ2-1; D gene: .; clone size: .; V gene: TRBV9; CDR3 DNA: TGTGCCAGCAGCCCCCGCCGCAGGGCCCCCTACAATGAGCAGTTCTTC; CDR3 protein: CASSPRRRAPYNEQFF
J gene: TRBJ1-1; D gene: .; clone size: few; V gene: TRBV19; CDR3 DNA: TGTGCCAGTAGTATAACGGGGGCTGCTTTCTTT; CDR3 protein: CASSITGAAFF
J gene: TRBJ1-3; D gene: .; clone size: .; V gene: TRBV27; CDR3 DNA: TGTGCCAGCAGTTTACTCCCCCCATGGACCTCGGGGGGAAACACCATATATTTT; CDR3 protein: CASSLLPPWTSGGNTIYF
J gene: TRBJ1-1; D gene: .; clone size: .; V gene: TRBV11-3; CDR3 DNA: TGTGCCAGCAGCTTAGATTGGCAGGAGGCTTTCTTT; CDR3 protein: CASSLDWQEAFF
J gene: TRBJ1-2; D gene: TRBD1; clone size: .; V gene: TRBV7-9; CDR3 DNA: TGTGCCAGCAGCTTAGGGACAGGGCGAGGCTACACCTTC; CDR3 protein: CASSLGTGRGYTF
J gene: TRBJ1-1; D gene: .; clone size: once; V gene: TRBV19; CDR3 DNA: TGTGCCAGTAGTATTCAGGGGTTGGGTGAAGCTTTCTTT; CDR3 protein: CASSIQGLGEAFF
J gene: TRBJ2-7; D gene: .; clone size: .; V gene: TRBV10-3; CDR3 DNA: TGTGCCATCAGCGTCAGTCAATACGAGCAGTACTTC; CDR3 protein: CAISVSQYEQYF
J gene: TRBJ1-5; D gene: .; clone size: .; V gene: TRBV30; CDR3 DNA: TGTGCCTGGAGCACAGGGACTCAGCCCCAGCATTTT; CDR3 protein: CAWSTGTQPQHF